This T cell receptor (beta chain) was profiled in a study of OX40 agonist ivuxolimab in advanced cancers. CDR1 is SQVTM and CDR2 is ANQGSEA in the germline V gene. Trimming stripped 1 base from V and 2 bases from J, with 9 bases between. This CDR3 is built from 13 residues. The method was immunoSEQ multiplex PCR; TCRdb's version includes in-frame clones alone and lacks a portion of them. The sample yields under 55,000 clones, approximately 92% seen once. This TCR came from an adult with an advanced solid tumor such as melanoma, head and neck, liver or kidney cancer. The source material was CD4+ or CD8+ T cells sorted from blood, sampled in a trial of the OX40 agonist ivuxolimab. This chain joins TRBV29-1 and TRBJ2-7; D is undetermined. CDR3 amino acids: CSVEAGGTYEQYF. CDR3 sequence (DNA): TGCAGCGTTGAAGCTGGTGGGACCTACGAGCAGTACTTC.